This T cell receptor (beta chain) was retrieved from a study of blood T cell repertoires in COVID-19. Across the study: Specimens from acute and convalescent COVID-19 originated in the United States, Italy and Spain. From T cells, B-cell-depleted T cells, or PBMCs came the material, which was cDNA or gDNA.

Authors' processing steps: Amplification of reference gene primers provided the estimated nucleated cell counts. Assay used: immunoSEQ multiplex PCR; TCRdb lists only in-frame clones, some missing. For V, J and clone size, that table is used; D and trimming come from the DNA. The data hold 270,000 or so clones, with over 75% observed a single time. This clone was detected only a few times. CDR3 length equals 12 residues. Deletions cut 3 bases from V and 15 bases from J, with 15 bases between. The germline V gene encodes CDR1 KGHSH and CDR2 LQKENI. The V gene is TRBV18, the J gene TRBJ2-1; unclear D gene. Material: peripheral blood. The source is a human donor in a cohort sampled during active COVID-19. CDR3 in amino acids: CASSPATSSWFF. As DNA, the CDR3 is TGTGCCAGCTCACCGGCAACCTCTTCGTGGTTCTTC.